This entry lists 32 T cell receptor beta chains sequenced from one sample in a study of post-analysis software for immune sequencing data. General study points: Included in a set of a few TRBV segments more frequent in patients than controls were TRBV5-6, TRBV5-1 and TRBV20-1.

cDNA libraries of TCR beta carried unique molecular identifiers. Each CDR3 protein is one row after TCRdb ran MiXCR on the PCR reads. The sample consists of 650,000 to 850,000 distinct CDR3 sequences, about half of them appearing once. For these receptors, no antigen is known. Source material: blood. The receptors were gathered from a girl aged 10 to 17 with multiple sclerosis.

J is TRBJ2-4 and V is TRBV20-1; 7 bases are shared with TRBD1. The CDR3 has 14 amino acids. Per the germline V gene, CDR1 is DFQATT and CDR2 is SNEGSKA (reference sequence). Trimming cost V 7 bases and J 13 bases; bases outside gene matches: 19. The chain's CDR3 is CSVPYPGQSLEQYF. CDR3 DNA: TGCAGTGTTCCCTATCCGGGACAGAGTCTGGAGCAGTACTTC.

This clonotype was recorded only once. The chain is built from TRBV29-1 and TRBJ1-1, with D possibly being TRBD1 (5 bases). The V gene lost 6 bases and the J gene lost 1 base, with 12 bases spanning the gap. Germline-derived CDR1 and CDR2 are SQVTM and ANQGSEA. The CDR3 spans 13 residues. CDR3 amino acids: CSVWGGRNTEAFF. The CDR3 coding sequence is TGCAGCGTGTGGGGGGGGAGGAACACTGAAGCTTTCTTT.

CDR3 sequence reads: CASSLARKGGPTDTQYF. DNA for the CDR3: TGTGCCAGCAGCTTAGCGCGGAAGGGAGGGCCGACAGATACGCAGTATTTT. The rearrangement links TRBV7-9 to TRBJ2-3; 7 bases map to TRBD2. V lost 0 bases to trimming and J lost 3 bases; unmatched junction nucleotides: 9. The CDR3 contains 17 residues. Germline CDR1 and CDR2: SEHNR and FQNEAQ (reference sequence).

The genes are TRBV24-1 and TRBJ2-3; TRBD1 agrees at 12 bases. CDR1 is KGHDR and CDR2 is SFDVKD in the germline V gene. The CDR3 is 18 residues long. V gave up 5 bases and J gave up 5 bases; unmatched junction bases: 13. This CDR3 is CATSGPFGTGGRGDTQYF. The CDR3 nucleotides are TGTGCCACCAGTGGTCCATTCGGGACAGGGGGCCGTGGAGATACGCAGTATTTT.

This clonotype has more than one count but fewer than ten. The chain joins TRBV29-1 to TRBJ1-6; no clear D gene. CDR3 length equals 14 residues. The V gene's germline CDR1 is SQVTM and CDR2 ANQGSEA. V lost 5 bases, J lost 0 bases, and 8 bases lay in between. The CDR3 region has the DNA TGCAGCGTTTTAGAGGGCTCCTATAATTCACCCCTCCACTTT. The encoded protein is CSVLEGSYNSPLHF.

The CDR3 bases are TGTGCCAGCAGCGTATCTAGGGCGAACACCGGGGAGCTGTTTTTT. Translation: CASSVSRANTGELFF. The chain couples TRBV9 to TRBJ2-2; D not resolved. Germline V gene lookup returns CDR1 SGDLS and CDR2 YYNGEE. V dropped 1 base and J dropped 0 bases, with 7 bases sitting between them. The CDR3 sequence is 15 residues long.

In regard to this clonotype: Compared with germline, one end of the junction differs, possibly owing to a read error. This chain links TRBV12-3 or TRBV12-4 with TRBJ1-5; unclear D gene. The CDR3 runs 12 residues. CDR3 region: CASMVGDQPRHF. The CDR3 DNA sequence: TGTGCCAGCATGGTCGGAGATCAGCCCCGGCATTTT.

V gene TRBV29-1 combines with J gene TRBJ1-1, with 7 positions matching TRBD1. The germline CDR1 and CDR2 sequences are SQVTM and ANQGSEA. The trim removed 7 bases at V and 1 base at J, leaving 6 bases unmatched. This CDR3 contains 13 residues. The CDR3 bases are TGCAGCGGATTTCGGACAGGGAACACTGAAGCTTTCTTT. Amino acids: CSGFRTGNTEAFF.

This chain joins TRBV27 and TRBJ2-1; no reliable D call. With 0 bases removed from V and 0 bases from J, the gap between germline ends came to 12 bases. Looked up from germline, CDR1 is MNHEY and CDR2 is SMNVEV (reference sequence). The CDR3 extends over 17 amino acids. The CDR3, as DNA: TGTGCCAGCAGTTTATCGGCCCTGAGTTTCTCCTACAATGAGCAGTTCTTC. It specifies CASSLSALSFSYNEQFF.

The genes are TRBV4-2 and TRBJ2-3; 8 nucleotides match TRBD2. V trimming: 4 bases; J trimming: 6 bases; junction bases outside the gene matches: 12. The CDR3 extends over 16 amino acids. The germline V gene encodes CDR1 LGHNA and CDR2 YNFKEQ. DNA for the CDR3: TGTGCCAGCAGCCTAATAACGGGAGGGAGTGAGGATACGCAGTATTTT. Translating it yields CASSLITGGSEDTQYF.

V and J are TRBV7-2 and TRBJ2-1, with a possible D match to TRBD1 (5 bases). This CDR3 spans 17 amino acids. The V and J ends lost 2 bases and 2 bases respectively, with 16 bases between them. Germline CDR1 is SGHTA and CDR2 is FQGNSA. The CDR3 bases are TGTGCCAGCAGCTTACATATGCAGGGATCAACCTACAATGAGCAGTTCTTC. Protein product: CASSLHMQGSTYNEQFF.

With respect to this clonotype: One junction end disagrees with the germline gene, perhaps due to a read error. CDR3 sequence reads: CASNQDPGSSYNEQFF. Written as DNA, the CDR3 is TGTGCCAGCAACCAAGACCCAGGGAGCTCCTACAATGAGCAGTTCTTC. V is TRBV3-1 and J is TRBJ2-1; D may be TRBD1 or TRBD2 (5 bases each). This CDR3 is built from 16 residues. Germline CDR1 and CDR2: LGHDT and YNNKEL (reference sequence).

The chain couples TRBV7-2 to TRBJ1-2, with 9 bases matching TRBD1. The CDR3 is 15 residues long. Trimming at V came to 5 bases and at J to 2 bases, leaving 6 bases not matched to a gene. In germline, CDR1 is SGHTA, CDR2 FQGNSA. CDR3 sequence: CASSPDDRGNYGYTF. The CDR3 DNA follows: TGTGCCAGCAGCCCAGACGACAGGGGGAACTATGGCTACACCTTC.

The rearrangement joins TRBV2 to TRBJ2-1, with TRBD2 matching 10 bases. With 6 bases clipped from V and 6 bases from J, the junction kept 14 bases outside the gene matches. CDR3 size: 17 residues. Per the germline V gene, CDR1 is SNHLY and CDR2 is FYNNEI. The CDR3 here is CASSKRGGLAVFNEQFF. CDR3 DNA: TGTGCCAGCAGCAAAAGGGGAGGACTAGCGGTTTTCAATGAGCAGTTCTTC. Combining the CDR3 with reference TRBV2 and TRBJ2-1 gives the whole variable domain EPEVTQTPSHQVTQMGQEVILRCVPISNHLYFYWYRQILGQKVEFLVSFYNNEISEKSEIFDDQFSVERPDGSNFTLKIRSTKLEDSAMYFCASSKRGGLAVFNEQFFGPGTRLTVL.

In its sample, this clonotype was seen once. The CDR3 DNA reads as TGCAGCGGTCACCGGGGGGCAGTCGATGAGCAGTTCTTC. Protein sequence: CSGHRGAVDEQFF. This chain links TRBV29-1 with TRBJ2-1; D perhaps matches TRBD2 (7 bases). The germline V gene encodes CDR1 SQVTM and CDR2 ANQGSEA. The CDR3 spans 13 residues. Between the trimmed V and J ends, which lost 7 bases and 8 bases, there was a span of 18 bases.

The chain joins TRBV25-1 to TRBJ1-2; D remains ambiguous. The V gene lost 4 bases and the J gene lost 4 bases, with 7 bases spanning the gap. CDR3 length: 12 residues. The germline gives CDR1 MGHDK, CDR2 SYGVNS. In nucleotides, the CDR3 is TGTGCCAGCAGTGGGGCGGGCTATGGCTACACCTTC. It encodes CASSGAGYGYTF.

This clonotype was counted between two and nine times. DNA of the CDR3: TGTGCCAGCAGCTTAGAGGGGACAGCCTACAATGAGCAGTTCTTC. Protein product: CASSLEGTAYNEQFF. The rearrangement links TRBV11-2 to TRBJ2-1, with 7 bases lining up with TRBD1. The trim removed 0 bases at V and 2 bases at J, leaving 1 base unmatched. This CDR3 is 15 amino acids long. Germline assignment: CDR1 SGHAT and CDR2 FQNNGV. Looking up the rest from reference TRBV11-2 and TRBJ2-1 gives the full variable domain: EAGVAQSPRYKIIEKRQSVAFWCNPISGHATLYWYQQILGQGPKLLIQFQNNGVVDDSQLPKDRFSAERLKGVDSTLKIQPAKLEDSAVYLCASSLEGTAYNEQFFGPGTRLTVL.

In its sample, this clonotype was seen many times. The rearrangement links TRBV29-1 to TRBJ1-5; 8 bases align to TRBD1. Germline lookup yields CDR1 SQVTM and CDR2 ANQGSEA. The CDR3 extends over 13 amino acids. Trimming took 7 bases from V and 6 from J; bases not matched to a gene: 8. The CDR3 region is CSGQQGAGQPQHF. The CDR3 coding sequence is TGCAGCGGTCAGCAGGGGGCAGGTCAGCCCCAGCATTTT.

The rearrangement uses TRBV5-1 and TRBJ2-5; 7 bases are shared with TRBD2. This CDR3 region has 16 residues. Germline assignment: CDR1 SGHRS and CDR2 YFSETQ. V trimming: 0 bases; J trimming: 1 base; junction bases outside the gene matches: 6. The CDR3 region has the DNA TGCGCCAGCAGCTTGGGTTTGGCTAGCGGCCAAGAGACCCAGTACTTC. Encoded protein: CASSLGLASGQETQYF. The variable domain in full, with the rest retrieved from reference TRBV5-1 and TRBJ2-5, is KAGVTQTPRYLIKTRGQQVTLSCSPISGHRSVSWYQQTPGQGLQFLFEYFSETQRNKGNFPGRFSGRQFSNSRSEMNVSTLELGDSALYLCASSLGLASGQETQYFGPGTRLLVL.

The rearrangement joins TRBV30 to TRBJ2-2; no definite D call. Trimming cost V 2 bases and J 2 bases, with 3 bases left between them. Germline lookup yields CDR1 GTSNPN and CDR2 SVGIG (reference sequence). The CDR3 spans 12 residues. Here the CDR3 reads CAWSRNTGELFF. In DNA form, the CDR3 reads TGTGCCTGGAGTCGAAACACCGGGGAGCTGTTTTTT.

V usage is TRBV29-1 and J usage is TRBJ1-5, with 8 bases lining up with TRBD1. Trimming took 6 bases from V and 0 from J; bases not matched to a gene: 7. The germline CDR1 and CDR2 sequences are SQVTM and ANQGSEA. The CDR3 runs 15 residues. The CDR3 protein is CSVVQGVGSNQPQHF. For the CDR3, the DNA is TGCAGCGTCGTACAGGGGGTCGGTAGCAATCAGCCCCAGCATTTT. Full variable domain (missing parts from reference TRBV29-1 and TRBJ1-5): SAVISQKPSRDICQRGTSLTIQCQVDSQVTMMFWYRQQPGQSLTLIATANQGSEATYESGFVIDKFPISRPNLTFSTLTVSNMSPEDSSIYLCSVVQGVGSNQPQHFGDGTRLSIL.

Remarks on this clonotype: Sequence at one end of the junction differs from germline and may be a read error. J is TRBJ2-2 and V is TRBV12-3 or TRBV12-4; 11 bases are shared with TRBD1. This CDR3 comprises 15 residues. In nucleotides, the CDR3 is TGTGCCAGCAGTGGACAGGGGGCGCTCACCGGGGAGTTGTTTTTT. This gives the protein CASSGQGALTGELFF.

The V and J genes are TRBV20-1 and TRBJ2-2; 9 bases line up with TRBD1. From germline, CDR1 is DFQATT and CDR2 SNEGSKA (reference sequence). CDR3 length equals 12 residues. V shed 6 bases and J 7 bases; nucleotides not matched to a gene: 3. The CDR3 coding sequence is TGCAGTGCCGACAGGGGGTTCGGGGAGCTGTTTTTT. Translated: CSADRGFGELFF.

The chain combines TRBV19 with TRBJ2-4; D is uncertain. This CDR3 contains 16 residues. Germline CDR1 is LNHDA and CDR2 is SQIVND (reference sequence). The V gene lost 3 bases and the J gene lost 1 base, with 13 bases spanning the gap. As DNA, the CDR3 is TGTGCCAGTAGTATCGCTGTGACCGCGGCCAAAAACATTCAGTACTTC. Translating gives CASSIAVTAAKNIQYF.

At least ten counts were recorded for this clonotype. V gene TRBV2 combines with J gene TRBJ1-5; 11 bases line up with TRBD1. Looked up from germline, CDR1 is SNHLY and CDR2 is FYNNEI. V was pared by 6 bases and J by 4 bases, with 2 bases of the junction left unmatched. The CDR3 is made up of 14 amino acids. The chain's CDR3 is CASSRDRGNQPQHF. The CDR3 coding sequence is TGTGCCAGCAGCAGGGACAGGGGGAATCAGCCCCAGCATTTT.

The chain recombines TRBV12-3 or TRBV12-4 with TRBJ2-3; D is ambiguous. Trimming pared 4 bases from V and 2 bases from J, leaving 13 bases between. The CDR3 has 15 residues. CDR3 sequence: CASSSSGGYTDTQYF. The CDR3 coding sequence is TGTGCCAGCAGTTCTAGTGGCGGTTACACAGATACGCAGTATTTT.

The V and J genes are TRBV5-5 and TRBJ1-1, with a weak D call TRBD1 (5 bases). V lost 2 bases and J lost 5, with 10 bases in between. Germline V gene sequence: CDR1 SGHKS, CDR2 YYEKEE (reference sequence). CDR3 length: 13 residues. CDR3 sequence reads: CASSFGTVTEAFF. The DNA for the CDR3 is TGTGCCAGCAGCTTTGGGACGGTGACTGAAGCTTTCTTT.

This clonotype was seen a few times. The chain is built from TRBV2 and TRBJ1-1, with TRBD1 identical over 10 bases. The CDR3 length is 15 residues. Germline values: CDR1 SNHLY, CDR2 FYNNEI. V trimming: 6 bases; J trimming: 0 bases; junction bases outside the gene matches: 4. Written as DNA, the CDR3 is TGTGCCAGCAGATGGGACAGGGGTTTGAACACTGAAGCTTTCTTT. Encoded protein: CASRWDRGLNTEAFF.

V and J are TRBV20-1 and TRBJ2-7; 9 bases agree with TRBD1. There are 13 residues in the CDR3. Unmatched junction bases numbered 2, after V lost 3 bases and J lost 2 bases. CDR1 and CDR2 (germline): DFQATT, SNEGSKA (reference sequence). The CDR3, as DNA: TGCAGTGCTAGGGGACAGGGACCCTACGAGCAGTACTTC. Its protein product is CSARGQGPYEQYF.

The gene calls are TRBV30 and TRBJ2-1; D perhaps matches TRBD1 (5 bases). With 0 bases removed from V and 10 bases from J, the gap between germline ends came to 10 bases. The CDR3 length is 12 residues. CDR1 GTSNPN and CDR2 SVGIG come from the germline V gene (reference sequence). The CDR3 region has the DNA TGTGCCTGGAGTGTTGACAGCAAGGAGCAGTTCTTC. Its protein product is CAWSVDSKEQFF. Based on the CDR3 plus reference TRBV30 and TRBJ2-1, the full variable domain is SQTIHQWPATLVQPVGSPLSLECTVEGTSNPNLYWYRQAAGRGLQLLFYSVGIGQISSEVPQNLSASRPQDRQFILSSKKLLLSDSGFYLCAWSVDSKEQFFGPGTRLTVL.

The chain joins TRBV13 to TRBJ1-1; D may be TRBD1 (6 bases). Trimming removed 6 bases from V and 3 bases from J, with 20 bases in between. The CDR3 totals 16 residues. Germline loops: CDR1 PRHDT, CDR2 FYEKMQ (reference sequence). The CDR3 protein is CASSPLGGGPDTEAFF. The CDR3, as DNA: TGTGCCAGCAGTCCTCTGGGGGGGGGGCCTGACACTGAAGCTTTCTTT.

This rearrangement joins TRBV27 to TRBJ2-5; TRBD1 or TRBD2 may be the D gene (5 bases each). The J call is in doubt because the DNA end fits TRBJ2-7 better. The CDR3 sequence is 12 residues long. Looked up from germline, CDR1 is MNHEY and CDR2 is SMNVEV (reference sequence). CDR3 residues: CASWGYEDEQYF. The DNA for the CDR3 is TGTGCCAGTTGGGGGTACGAAGACGAGCAGTACTTC.